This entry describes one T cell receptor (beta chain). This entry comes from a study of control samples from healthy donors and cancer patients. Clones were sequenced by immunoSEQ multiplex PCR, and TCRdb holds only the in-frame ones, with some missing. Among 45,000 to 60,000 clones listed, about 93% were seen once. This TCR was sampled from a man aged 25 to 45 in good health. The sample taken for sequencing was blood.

The CDR3 DNA sequence: TGTGCCAGCAGTCTTACACAGGGGGCATCGGAGACCCAGTACTTC. Translation gives CASSLTQGASETQYF. The rearrangement links TRBV16 to TRBJ2-5, with TRBD1 matching 9 bases. Germline CDR1 and CDR2: KGHSY and FQNENV. The CDR3 is made up of 15 amino acids. V was clipped by 6 bases and J by 5 bases; unmatched bases: 10. Drawing the rest from reference TRBV16 and TRBJ2-5, the complete variable domain is GEEVAQTPKHLVRGEGQKAKLYCAPIKGHSYVFWYQQVLKNEFKFLISFQNENVFDETGMPKERFSAKCLPNSPCSLEIQATKLEDSAVYFCASSLTQGASETQYFGPGTRLLVL.